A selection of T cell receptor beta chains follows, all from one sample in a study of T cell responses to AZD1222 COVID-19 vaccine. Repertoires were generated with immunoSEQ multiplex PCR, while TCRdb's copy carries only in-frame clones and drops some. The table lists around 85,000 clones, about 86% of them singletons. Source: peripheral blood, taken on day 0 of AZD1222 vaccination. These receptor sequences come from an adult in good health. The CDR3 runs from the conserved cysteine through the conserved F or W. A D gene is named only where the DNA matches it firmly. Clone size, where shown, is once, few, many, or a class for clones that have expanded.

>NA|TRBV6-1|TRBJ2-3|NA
TGTGCCAGCAGTGAACAGGGGCGGTGGGTAGATACGCAGTATTTT
CASSEQGRWVDTQYF
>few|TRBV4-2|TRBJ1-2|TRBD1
TGTGCCAGCAGCCAAGATCAGCAGGACAGGAGGGGCTACACCTTC
CASSQDQQDRRGYTF
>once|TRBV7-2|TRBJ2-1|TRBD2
TGTGCCAGCAGCTCGGGACTAGCGGGAGGTAATGAGCAGTTCTTC
CASSSGLAGGNEQFF
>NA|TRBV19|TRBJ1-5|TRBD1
TGTGCCAGTCAAACCTTAAAGGGACAGGGGGGCCAGCCCCAGCATTTT
CASQTLKGQGGQPQHF
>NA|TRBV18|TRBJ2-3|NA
TGTGCCAGCTCACCATCGGCCCCCGGCGGTGGCACAGATACGCAGTATTTT
CASSPSAPGGGTDTQYF
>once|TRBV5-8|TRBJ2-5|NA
TGTGCCAGCAGCTTCGGGGGGCCCCTCCAAGAGACCCAGTACTTC
CASSFGGPLQETQYF
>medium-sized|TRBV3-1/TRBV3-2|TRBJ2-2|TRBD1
TGTGCCAGCAGCCCCGGGACAGGGAACACCGGGGAGCTGTTTTTT
CASSPGTGNTGELFF
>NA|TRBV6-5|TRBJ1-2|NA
TGTGCCAGCAAGAGGGCCGGGGGAGAGAATGGCTACACCTTC
CASKRAGGENGYTF
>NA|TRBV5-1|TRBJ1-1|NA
TGCGCCAGCAGCTTGGCCAACACTGAAGCTTTCTTT
CASSLANTEAFF
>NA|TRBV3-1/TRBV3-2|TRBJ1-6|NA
TGTGCCAGCAGCCAAGTCCCCGTTACAAGCTCCTATAATTCACCCCTCCACTTT
CASSQVPVTSSYNSPLHF
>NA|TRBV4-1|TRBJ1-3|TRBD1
TGCGCCAGCAGCCAAGGCTTTTTCCGACAGGGAGTGGGGGAAAACACCATATATTTT
CASSQGFFRQGVGENTIYF
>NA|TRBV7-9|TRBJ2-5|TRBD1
TGTGCCAGCAGCTTAGCGCCACAGGGGGCGCGGGAGACCCAGTACTTC
CASSLAPQGARETQYF
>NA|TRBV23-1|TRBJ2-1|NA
TGCGCCAGCACTTCGCGACGGGCAGTACCCTCCTACAATGAGCAGTTCTTC
CASTSRRAVPSYNEQFF
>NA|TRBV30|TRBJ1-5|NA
TGTGCCTGGGGAGATGGAAATAGCAATCAGCCCCAGCATTTT
CAWGDGNSNQPQHF
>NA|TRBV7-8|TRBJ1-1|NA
TGTGCCAGCAGTCCTACACGGAGGACTGAAGCTTTCTTT
CASSPTRRTEAFF
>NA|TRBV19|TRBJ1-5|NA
TGTGCCAGTAAGGAATACAATCAGCCCCAGCATTTT
CASKEYNQPQHF
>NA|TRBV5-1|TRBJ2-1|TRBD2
TGCGCCAGCAGCCCTGGGACTAGCAGCAATGAGCAGTTCTTC
CASSPGTSSNEQFF
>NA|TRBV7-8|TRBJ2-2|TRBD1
TGTGCCAGCAGCACCCGGGACAGGGCTAACACCGGGGAGCTGTTTTTT
CASSTRDRANTGELFF
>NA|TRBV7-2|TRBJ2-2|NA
TGTGCCAGCAGCTTAAACCGGGTCACCGGGGAGCTGTTTTTT
CASSLNRVTGELFF
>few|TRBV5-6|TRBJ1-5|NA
TGTGCCAGCAGCATAGGGGGGGCGGGTCAGCCCCAGCATTTT
CASSIGGAGQPQHF
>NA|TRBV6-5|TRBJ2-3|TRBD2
TGTGCCAGCAACCCGGGGGACGGGGGGGCTCGTACGCAGTATTTT
CASNPGDGGARTQYF
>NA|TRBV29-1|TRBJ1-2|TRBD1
TGCAGCGTGGCGGGACAGATTAACTATGGCTACACCTTC
CSVAGQINYGYTF
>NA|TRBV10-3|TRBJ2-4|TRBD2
TGTGCCATCAGTGAAGGACTAGCGGGAGGGCGGAGGGCCAAAAACATTCAGTACTTC
CAISEGLAGGRRAKNIQYF
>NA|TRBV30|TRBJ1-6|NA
TGTGCCTGGAGTCTTACAGGGTTGGGCTCCTATAATTCACCCCTCCACTTT
CAWSLTGLGSYNSPLHF
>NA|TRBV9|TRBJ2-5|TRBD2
TGTGCCAGCAGCTCCACTAGCGGGAGGACAGAGACCCAGTACTTC
CASSSTSGRTETQYF
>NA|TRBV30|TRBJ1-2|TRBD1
TGTGCCTATCCGGACAGGAGCAACTATGGCTACACCTTC
CAYPDRSNYGYTF
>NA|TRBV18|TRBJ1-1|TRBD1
TGTGCCAGCTCAAAGTCTACCGGGACAGGGGTAATGAACACTGAAGCTTTCTTT
CASSKSTGTGVMNTEAFF
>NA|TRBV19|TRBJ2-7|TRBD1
TGTGCCAGTAGTCGGGACAGGGACGAGCAGTACTTC
CASSRDRDEQYF
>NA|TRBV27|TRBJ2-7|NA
TGTGCCAGCTCCTGGGGGGGGCGCAACGAGCAGTACTTC
CASSWGGRNEQYF
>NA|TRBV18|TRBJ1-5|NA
TGTGCCAGCTCACCGGACAGTAATCAGCCCCAGCATTTT
CASSPDSNQPQHF
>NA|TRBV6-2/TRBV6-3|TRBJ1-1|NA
TGTGCCAGCAGTGCCGTGGGGGCCCTCGAAGCTTTCTTT
CASSAVGALEAFF
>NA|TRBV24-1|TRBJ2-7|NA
TGTGCCACCAGTGACACATCAGGGGCGGGAAAGCAGTACTTC
CATSDTSGAGKQYF
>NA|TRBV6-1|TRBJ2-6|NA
TGTGCCAGCAGTGCAGCCCTCTCTGGGGCCAACGTCCTGACTTTC
CASSAALSGANVLTF
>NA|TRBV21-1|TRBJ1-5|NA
TGTGCCAGCAGCAAAGGGGTACCCAATCAGCCCCAGCATTTT
CASSKGVPNQPQHF
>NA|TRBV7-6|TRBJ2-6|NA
TGTGCCAGCAGCCCTATTGAACGGTCTGGGGCCAACGTCCTGACTTTC
CASSPIERSGANVLTF
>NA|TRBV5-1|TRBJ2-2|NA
TGCGCCAGCAGCTCGGACTCGTGGGACACCGGGGAGCTGTTTTTT
CASSSDSWDTGELFF
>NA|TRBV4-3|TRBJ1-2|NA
TGCGCCAGCAGCCAAGATCGAGTCAGGAAGGGCGAGGGCTACACCTTC
CASSQDRVRKGEGYTF
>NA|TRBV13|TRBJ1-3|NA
TGTGCCAGCAGCGGAGACACAAGCTCTGGAAACACCATATATTTT
CASSGDTSSGNTIYF
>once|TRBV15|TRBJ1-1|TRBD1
TGTGCCACCAGCAGCGGACAGGGTTTGACGAACACTGAAGCTTTCTTT
CATSSGQGLTNTEAFF
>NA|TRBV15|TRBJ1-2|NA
TGTGCCACCAGCAGTAAGGGGTTGTGGGATGGCTACACCTTC
CATSSKGLWDGYTF
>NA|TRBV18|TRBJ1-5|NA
TGTGCCAGCTCGCCCGATTTGGGCAATCAGCCCCAGCATTTT
CASSPDLGNQPQHF
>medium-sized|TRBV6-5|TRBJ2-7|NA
TGTGCCAGCAGTTACTCGATGCCGGGTTACGAGCAGTACTTC
CASSYSMPGYEQYF
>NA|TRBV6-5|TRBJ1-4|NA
TGTGCCAGCTCTAGCCCGGGGGCGAGGAATGAAAAACTGTTTTTT
CASSSPGARNEKLFF
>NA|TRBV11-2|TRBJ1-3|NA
TGTGCCAGCAGCTCCCTGAGGGGCTCTGGAAACACCATATATTTT
CASSSLRGSGNTIYF
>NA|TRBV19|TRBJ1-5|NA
TGTGCCAGTAGTAAGTCAGCAAGTCAGCCCCAGCATTTT
CASSKSASQPQHF
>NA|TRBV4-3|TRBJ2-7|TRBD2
TGCGCCAGCAGCCAAGACTGGCGGGAGGGCTACGAGCAGTACTTC
CASSQDWREGYEQYF
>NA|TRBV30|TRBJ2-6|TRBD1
TGTGCCTGGAGGCCGGACAGGGCTGGGGCCAACGTCCTGACTTTC
CAWRPDRAGANVLTF
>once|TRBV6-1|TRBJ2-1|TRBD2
TGTGCCAGCAGTGAGTCGGGAGGCCTAAGGGAGCAGTTCTTC
CASSESGGLREQFF
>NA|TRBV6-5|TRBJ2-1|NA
TGTGCCAGCGGGAGTATGAACAATGAGCAGTTCTTC
CASGSMNNEQFF
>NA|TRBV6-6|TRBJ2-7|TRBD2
TGTGCCAGCAGCCAACTAGCGTCCTACGAGCAGTACTTC
CASSQLASYEQYF
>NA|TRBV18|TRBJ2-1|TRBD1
TGTGCCAGCTCACGTACAGGGGATCATGAGCAGTTCTTC
CASSRTGDHEQFF